The next 19 T cell receptor beta chains were all read from a single sample in a study of beta chain features in type 1 diabetes (dated by TCRdb to 2016 to 2019). Summary of the overall study and its limitations: Type 1 diabetes patients showed a moderate but significant shortening of TCRB CDR3 length in all four CD4+ subsets.

Library preparation was by the immunoSEQ multiplex PCR assay. All of the isolated RNA was reverse transcribed with the High Capacity cDNA Reverse Transcription Kit, so expressed TCRB transcripts were sequenced. TCRdb retrieved this table from immuneACCESS and kept in-frame rearrangements only. Not all clones are present; in checked studies, unresolved V genes account for under half, and no reason is known for the remainder. The sample contains under 300,000 clones, roughly 21% of them found a single time. Less than 0.035% of the sample comes from the top ten. No antigen is known for these receptors. Source material: naive CD4+ T cells from blood. According to the study, the label for this sample's cell subset or site signals: true naive CD4+ T cells. All receptors come from a woman aged 40 to 50 with type 1 diabetes.

A few counts support this clone. The rearrangement links TRBV5-6 to TRBJ2-4, with a possible D match to TRBD1 (6 bases). Germline V gene sequence: CDR1 SGHDT, CDR2 YYEEEE. The CDR3 length is 14 residues. The V gene lost 0 bases and the J gene lost 7 bases, with 11 bases spanning the gap. CDR3 in amino acids: CASSLEGRGNIQYF. For the CDR3, the DNA is TGTGCCAGCAGCTTGGAAGGCAGGGGTAACATTCAGTACTTC.

The V call is TRBV2, the J call TRBJ1-2, with D perhaps TRBD1 (5 bases). Looked up from germline, CDR1 is SNHLY and CDR2 is FYNNEI. CDR3 length: 12 amino acids. Trimming pared 8 bases from V and 2 bases from J, leaving 9 bases between. CDR3 loop: CASSTVNYGYTF. CDR3 nucleotides: TGTGCCAGCTCGACAGTCAACTATGGCTACACCTTC.

This rearrangement joins TRBV9 to TRBJ2-5; 9 bases align to TRBD2. Trimming took 0 bases from V and 2 from J; bases not matched to a gene: 2. The CDR3 length is 15 residues. Germline-derived CDR1 and CDR2 are SGDLS and YYNGEE. The CDR3 region is CASSVAAGGQETQYF. In DNA form, the CDR3 reads TGTGCCAGCAGCGTAGCGGCGGGGGGGCAAGAGACCCAGTACTTC.

The rearrangement uses TRBV29-1 and TRBJ2-5; perhaps TRBD1 as D (8 bases). This CDR3 is built from 12 residues. V shed 4 bases and J shed 11 bases, with 17 bases lying between them. The germline CDR1 and CDR2 sequences are SQVTM and ANQGSEA. The CDR3 is CSVGQGAGEQYF. In DNA form, the CDR3 reads TGCAGCGTTGGGCAGGGGGCGGGGGAGCAGTACTTC.

This clone showed up just a few times. V and J are TRBV29-1 and TRBJ1-1, with 7 nucleotides matching TRBD1. The germline CDR1 and CDR2 sequences are SQVTM and ANQGSEA. The V segment lost 7 bases and the J segment 1 base; nucleotides outside the gene matches: 6. The CDR3 has 13 amino acids. CDR3 amino acids: CSARDRKNTEAFF. The CDR3 nucleotides are TGCAGCGCCCGGGACAGAAAGAACACTGAAGCTTTCTTT.

This chain joins TRBV15 and TRBJ1-1; TRBD1 might be the D (6 bases). Germline values: CDR1 LNHNV, CDR2 YYDKDF (reference sequence). V was clipped by 1 base and J by 7 bases, with 10 bases between them. There are 13 residues in the CDR3. The chain's CDR3 is CATSRGQGNEAFF. DNA of the CDR3: TGTGCCACCAGCAGAGGTCAGGGGAATGAAGCTTTCTTT.

The rearrangement joins TRBV30 to TRBJ2-7; D gene ambiguous. Per the germline V gene, CDR1 is GTSNPN and CDR2 is SVGIG (reference sequence). The CDR3 consists of 11 residues. Deletions cut 7 bases from V and 3 bases from J, with 10 bases between. DNA of the CDR3: TGTGCCTTCTCTACCCTCTACGAGCAGTACTTC. Residues: CAFSTLYEQYF.

This clone appeared a few times. The V and J genes are TRBV9 and TRBJ1-2; 9 nucleotides line up with TRBD1. This CDR3 region has 15 residues. The germline V gene encodes CDR1 SGDLS and CDR2 YYNGEE. After removal of 0 bases from V and 0 bases from J, the junction contained 0 bases not matched to a gene. The CDR3 sequence: CASSVGTGANYGYTF. In nucleotides, the CDR3 is TGTGCCAGCAGCGTAGGGACAGGGGCTAACTATGGCTACACCTTC.

Worth noting for this clone: At one end the junction does not follow the germline gene, possibly because of a read error. The chain combines TRBV7-9 with TRBJ2-1; a possible D gene is TRBD2 (6 bases). Germline CDR1 is SEHNR and CDR2 is FQNEAQ (reference sequence). The CDR3 covers 17 residues. CDR3 bases: TGTGCCAGCAGCAGAAGATTTGGCCGGGACTCCTTCAATGAGCAGTTCTTC. This codes for CASSRRFGRDSFNEQFF.

This clone has only a few counts. The genes are TRBV28 and TRBJ2-3, with TRBD1 as a possible D gene (6 bases). V was cut by 7 bases and J by 3 bases, with 23 bases left in between. CDR1 is MDHEN, CDR2 SYDVKM, per germline. This CDR3 spans 17 amino acids. The DNA of the CDR3 is TGTGCCAGCACCCCACCTGAGGGGGTTCTTGTTACAGATACGCAGTATTTT. As protein: CASTPPEGVLVTDTQYF.

The chain couples TRBV7-6 to TRBJ1-6, with TRBD1 matching over 7 bases. Trimming at V came to 5 bases and at J to 6 bases, leaving 7 bases not matched to a gene. The CDR3 has 15 residues. Germline CDR1 and CDR2: SGHVS and FNYEAQ. In nucleotides, the CDR3 is TGTGCCAGCAGCCACGGGACAGTCCCTAATTCACCCCTCCACTTT. Residues: CASSHGTVPNSPLHF.

V is TRBV9 and J is TRBJ2-7; tentatively, D is TRBD2 (5 bases). Trimming removed 4 bases from V and 0 bases from J, with 14 bases in between. Germline CDR1 is SGDLS and CDR2 is YYNGEE. The CDR3 length is 15 residues. This CDR3 reads CASSPRVQSSYEQYF. The CDR3 DNA sequence: TGTGCCAGCAGCCCGAGGGTCCAGAGCTCCTACGAGCAGTACTTC.

This clone showed up just a few times. The V gene is TRBV30, the J gene TRBJ2-3; D gene ambiguous. The CDR3 is made up of 13 amino acids. Trimming left V 5 bases short and J 2 bases short, with 11 bases between. Germline V gene sequence: CDR1 GTSNPN, CDR2 SVGIG (reference sequence). The CDR3 bases are TGTGCCTGGGTCACAAAGTTCACAGATACGCAGTATTTT. Protein: CAWVTKFTDTQYF.

The chain couples TRBV29-1 to TRBJ1-2, with 9 nucleotides matching TRBD1. Germline V gene lookup returns CDR1 SQVTM and CDR2 ANQGSEA. CDR3 length: 15 amino acids. V gave up 1 base and J gave up 2 bases; unmatched junction bases: 5. CDR3 loop: CSVEGGTGTNYGYTF. As DNA, the CDR3 is TGCAGCGTTGAAGGAGGGACAGGGACAAACTATGGCTACACCTTC.

This chain joins TRBV19 and TRBJ1-1; D not certain. CDR1 is LNHDA, CDR2 SQIVND, per germline (reference sequence). CDR3 size: 14 residues. V lost 2 bases, J lost 0 bases, and 7 bases lay in between. CDR3 amino acids: CASSINGMNTEAFF. The CDR3 nucleotides are TGTGCCAGTAGTATAAACGGGATGAACACTGAAGCTTTCTTT.

This clone was seen more than once but under ten times. The chain uses TRBV19 and TRBJ2-1; 7 nucleotides agree with TRBD1. Trimming at V came to 7 bases and at J to 10 bases, leaving 10 bases not matched to a gene. This CDR3 has 13 residues. Per the germline V gene, CDR1 is LNHDA and CDR2 is SQIVND (reference sequence). The CDR3 reads CASMDLGGREQFF. For the CDR3, the DNA is TGTGCCAGTATGGACCTAGGGGGCAGGGAGCAGTTCTTC.

This clone was observed a handful of times. The gene calls are TRBV18 and TRBJ2-1, with 7 bases lining up with TRBD1. Trimming at V came to 3 bases and at J to 5 bases, leaving 7 bases not matched to a gene. The CDR3 runs 15 residues. Germline V gives CDR1 KGHSH, CDR2 LQKENI. Written as DNA, the CDR3 is TGTGCCAGCTCACCCCCGGACAGGCCCAACAATGAGCAGTTCTTC. This encodes CASSPPDRPNNEQFF.

In this sample, this clone turned up a few times. The V and J genes are TRBV15 and TRBJ1-4; D ambiguous. The CDR3 is 14 amino acids. The germline V gene has CDR1 LNHNV and CDR2 YYDKDF (reference sequence). The germline V and J ends were trimmed by 3 bases and 8 bases, with 13 bases remaining between them. The CDR3, as DNA: TGTGCCACCAGCAGGGAGGTCGGTGAGGAAAAACTGTTTTTT. Translating gives CATSREVGEEKLFF.

V and J are TRBV5-6 and TRBJ2-3, with 10 bases identical to TRBD1. Germline V gene lookup returns CDR1 SGHDT and CDR2 YYEEEE. V dropped 2 bases and J dropped 5; count of bases not matched to a gene: 8. The CDR3 spans 16 residues. In DNA, the CDR3 is TGTGCCAGCAGCTTTCCGGACAGGGGGGCGGAAGATACGCAGTATTTT. Amino acids: CASSFPDRGAEDTQYF.